Sequencing of this T cell receptor beta chain was carried out in a study of blood T cell repertoires in COVID-19. Looking at the study overall: Sites across the United States, Italy and Spain contributed samples from acute and convalescent COVID-19. T cells, B-cell-depleted T cells, or PBMCs provided the cDNA or gDNA that served as material.

Per the authors' pipeline: From reference gene primer amplification, estimates of nucleated cell counts were derived. The repertoire was sequenced with immunoSEQ multiplex PCR; TCRdb's copy has only in-frame clones and lacks some. For V, J and clone size, that table is used; D and trimming come from the DNA. The repertoire consists of 380,000 or so clones, with 70% to 90% occurring once and the leading ten covering about 1.2%. V was clipped by 2 bases and J by 3 bases, with 7 bases between them. Germline CDR1 and CDR2: SEHNR and FQNEAQ (reference sequence). There are 13 residues in the CDR3. The receptor's source is a man aged 35 to 55 with acute or convalescent COVID-19. Material: peripheral blood. The chain carries TRBV7-9 and TRBJ2-5; no reliable D call. CDR3 bases: TGTGCCAGCAGCTTATTGGCGGAAGAGACCCAGTACTTC. Protein product: CASSLLAEETQYF.